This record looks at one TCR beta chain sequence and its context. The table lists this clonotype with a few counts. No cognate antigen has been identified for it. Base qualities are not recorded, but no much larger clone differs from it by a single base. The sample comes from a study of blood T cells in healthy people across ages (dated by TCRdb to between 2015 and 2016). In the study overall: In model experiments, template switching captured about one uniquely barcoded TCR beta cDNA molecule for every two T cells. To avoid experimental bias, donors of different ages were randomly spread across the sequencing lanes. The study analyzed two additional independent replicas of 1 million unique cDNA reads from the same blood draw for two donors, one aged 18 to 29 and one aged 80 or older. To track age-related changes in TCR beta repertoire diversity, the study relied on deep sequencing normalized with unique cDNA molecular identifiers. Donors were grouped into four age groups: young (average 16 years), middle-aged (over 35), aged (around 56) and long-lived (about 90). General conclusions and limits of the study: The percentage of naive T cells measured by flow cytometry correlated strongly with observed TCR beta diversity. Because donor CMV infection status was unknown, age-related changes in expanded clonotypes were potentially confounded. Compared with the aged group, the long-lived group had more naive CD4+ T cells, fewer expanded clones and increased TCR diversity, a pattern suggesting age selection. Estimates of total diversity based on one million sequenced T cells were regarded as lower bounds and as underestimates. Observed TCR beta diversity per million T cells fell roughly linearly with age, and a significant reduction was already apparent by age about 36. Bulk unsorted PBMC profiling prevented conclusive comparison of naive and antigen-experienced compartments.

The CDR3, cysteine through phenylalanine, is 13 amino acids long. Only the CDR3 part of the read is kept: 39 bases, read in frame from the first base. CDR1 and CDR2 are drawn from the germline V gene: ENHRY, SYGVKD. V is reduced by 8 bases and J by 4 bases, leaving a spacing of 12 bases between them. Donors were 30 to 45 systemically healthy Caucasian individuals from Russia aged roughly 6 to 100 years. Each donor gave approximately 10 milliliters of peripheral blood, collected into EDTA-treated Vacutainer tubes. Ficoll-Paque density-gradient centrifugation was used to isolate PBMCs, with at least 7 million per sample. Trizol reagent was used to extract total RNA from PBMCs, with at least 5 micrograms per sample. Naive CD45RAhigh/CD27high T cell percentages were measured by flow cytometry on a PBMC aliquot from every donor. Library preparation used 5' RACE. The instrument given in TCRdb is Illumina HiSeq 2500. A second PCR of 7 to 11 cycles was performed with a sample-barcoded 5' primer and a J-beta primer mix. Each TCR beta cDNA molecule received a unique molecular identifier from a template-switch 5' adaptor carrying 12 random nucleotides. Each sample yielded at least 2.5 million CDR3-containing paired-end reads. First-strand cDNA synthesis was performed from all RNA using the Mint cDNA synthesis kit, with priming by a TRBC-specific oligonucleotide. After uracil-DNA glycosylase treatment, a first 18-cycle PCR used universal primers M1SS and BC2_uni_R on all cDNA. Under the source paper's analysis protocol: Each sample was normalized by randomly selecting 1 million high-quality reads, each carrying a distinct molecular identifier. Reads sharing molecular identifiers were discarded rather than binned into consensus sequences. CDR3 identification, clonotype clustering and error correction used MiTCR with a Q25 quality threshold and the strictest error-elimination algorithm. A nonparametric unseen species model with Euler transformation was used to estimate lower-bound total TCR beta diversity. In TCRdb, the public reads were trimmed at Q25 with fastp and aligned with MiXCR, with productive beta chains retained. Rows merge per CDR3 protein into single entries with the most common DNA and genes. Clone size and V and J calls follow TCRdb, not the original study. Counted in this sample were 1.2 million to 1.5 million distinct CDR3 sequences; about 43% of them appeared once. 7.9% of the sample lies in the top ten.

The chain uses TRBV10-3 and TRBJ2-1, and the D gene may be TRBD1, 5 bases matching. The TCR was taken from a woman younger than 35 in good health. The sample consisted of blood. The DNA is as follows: TGTGCCATCGTAGGGGATGATTACAATGAGCAGTTCTTC. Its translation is CAIVGDDYNEQFF.